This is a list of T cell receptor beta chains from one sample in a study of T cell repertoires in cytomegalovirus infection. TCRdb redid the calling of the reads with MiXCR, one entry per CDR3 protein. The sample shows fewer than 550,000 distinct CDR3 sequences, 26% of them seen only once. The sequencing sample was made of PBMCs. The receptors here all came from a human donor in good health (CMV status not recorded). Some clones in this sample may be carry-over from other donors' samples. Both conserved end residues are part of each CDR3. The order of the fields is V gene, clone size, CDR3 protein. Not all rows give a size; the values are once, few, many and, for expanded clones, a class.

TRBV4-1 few CASSQDELGSGAYEQYF
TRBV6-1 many CASSEGTGGGLATYTDTQYF
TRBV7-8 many CASSLLGAGYNEQFF
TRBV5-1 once CASSSDINQPQHF
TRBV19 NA CASSRRLAARRDTQYF
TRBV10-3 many CAISDGGNTDTQYF
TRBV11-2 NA CASSSLRGVEGSGANVLTF
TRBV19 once CASSRRTGLNYGYTF
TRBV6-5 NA CASSYGTAPYEQYF
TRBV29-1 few CSVKLDSNYGYTF
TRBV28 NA CASRHLRGETQYF
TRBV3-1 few CASRGLHTGELFF
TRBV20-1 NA CSARVSTGGQTQYF
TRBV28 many CASSLQVSNQPQHF
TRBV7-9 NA CASSRGGSHMVYTF
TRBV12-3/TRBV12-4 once CASSLVDGETQYF
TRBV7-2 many CASSSYDRGRGVGYTF
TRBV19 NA CASSIAGGPNEQFF
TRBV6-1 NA CASSLRAGVKNIQYF
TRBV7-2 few CASSLRVWGNTEAFF
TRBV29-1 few CSVEGVTATDTQYF
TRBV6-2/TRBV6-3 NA CASSLGGEWVQPQHF
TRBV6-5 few CASTETTESRAFF
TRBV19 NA CASTPIGEDYGYTF
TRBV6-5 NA CASTSGSILGTDTQYF
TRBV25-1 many CASSEWGADGYTF